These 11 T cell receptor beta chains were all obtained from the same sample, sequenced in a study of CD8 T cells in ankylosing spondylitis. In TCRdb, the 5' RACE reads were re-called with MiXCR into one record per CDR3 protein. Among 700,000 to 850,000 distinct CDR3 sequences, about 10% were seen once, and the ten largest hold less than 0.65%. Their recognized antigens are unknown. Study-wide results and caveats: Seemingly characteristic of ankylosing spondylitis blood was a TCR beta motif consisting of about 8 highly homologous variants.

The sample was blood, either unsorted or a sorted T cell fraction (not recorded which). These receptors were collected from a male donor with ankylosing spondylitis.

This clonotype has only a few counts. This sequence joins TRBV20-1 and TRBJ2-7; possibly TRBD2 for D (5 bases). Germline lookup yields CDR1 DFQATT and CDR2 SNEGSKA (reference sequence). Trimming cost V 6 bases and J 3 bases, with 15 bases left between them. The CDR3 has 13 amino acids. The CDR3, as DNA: TGCAGTGCACACGGGCGGGCCGACTACGAGCAGTACTTC. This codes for CSAHGRADYEQYF.

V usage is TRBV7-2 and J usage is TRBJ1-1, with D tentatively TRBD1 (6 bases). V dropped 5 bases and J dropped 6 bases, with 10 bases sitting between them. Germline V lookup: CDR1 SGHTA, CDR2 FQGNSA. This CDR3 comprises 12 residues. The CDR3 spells CASSTGQSEAFF. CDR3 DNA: TGTGCCAGCAGCACAGGACAGTCTGAAGCTTTCTTT.

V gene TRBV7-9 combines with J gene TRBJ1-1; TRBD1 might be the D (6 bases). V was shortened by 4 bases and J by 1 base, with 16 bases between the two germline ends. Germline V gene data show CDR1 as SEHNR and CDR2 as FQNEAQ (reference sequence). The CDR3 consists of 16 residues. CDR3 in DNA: TGTGCCAGCAGCTCACACGAGGGGGAAGGGAACACTGAAGCTTTCTTT. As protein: CASSSHEGEGNTEAFF.

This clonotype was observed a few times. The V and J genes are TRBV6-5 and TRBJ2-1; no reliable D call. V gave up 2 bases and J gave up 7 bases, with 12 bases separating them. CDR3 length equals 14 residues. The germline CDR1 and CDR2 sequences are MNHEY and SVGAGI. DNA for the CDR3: TGTGCCAGCAGTTACCCCAAGAGAGAGAATGAGCAGTTCTTC. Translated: CASSYPKRENEQFF.

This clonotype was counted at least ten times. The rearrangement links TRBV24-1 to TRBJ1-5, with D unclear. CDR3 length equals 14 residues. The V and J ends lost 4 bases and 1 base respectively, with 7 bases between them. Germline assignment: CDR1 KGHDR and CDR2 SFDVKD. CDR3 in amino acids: CATSDVGSNQPQHF. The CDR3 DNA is TGTGCCACCAGTGACGTGGGAAGCAATCAGCCCCAGCATTTT.

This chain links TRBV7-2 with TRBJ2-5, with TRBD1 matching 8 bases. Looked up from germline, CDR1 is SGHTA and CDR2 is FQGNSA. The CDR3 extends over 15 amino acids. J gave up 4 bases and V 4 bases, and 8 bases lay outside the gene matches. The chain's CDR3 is CASSWQGARAETQYF. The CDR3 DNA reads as TGTGCCAGCAGCTGGCAGGGGGCGCGGGCAGAGACCCAGTACTTC.

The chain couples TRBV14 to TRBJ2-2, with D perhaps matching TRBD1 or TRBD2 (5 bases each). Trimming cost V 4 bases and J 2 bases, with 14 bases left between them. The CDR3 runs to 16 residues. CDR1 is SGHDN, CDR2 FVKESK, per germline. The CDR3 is CASSLYRDPNTGELFF. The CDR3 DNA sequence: TGTGCCAGCAGCCTCTACCGGGACCCTAACACCGGGGAGCTGTTTTTT.

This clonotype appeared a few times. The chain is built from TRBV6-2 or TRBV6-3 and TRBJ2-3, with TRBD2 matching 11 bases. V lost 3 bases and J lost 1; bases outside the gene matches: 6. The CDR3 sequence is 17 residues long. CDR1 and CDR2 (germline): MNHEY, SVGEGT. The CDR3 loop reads CASSYQLAGAGTDTQYF. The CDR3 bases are TGTGCCAGCAGTTATCAACTAGCGGGAGCCGGCACAGATACGCAGTATTTT.

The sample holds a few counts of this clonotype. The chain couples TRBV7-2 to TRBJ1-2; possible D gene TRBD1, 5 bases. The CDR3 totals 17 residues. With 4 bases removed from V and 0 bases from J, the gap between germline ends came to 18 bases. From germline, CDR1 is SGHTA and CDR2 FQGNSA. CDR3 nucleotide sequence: TGTGCCAGCAGCTCATTGGGTGCTAGGGGAGCTAACTATGGCTACACCTTC. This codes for CASSSLGARGANYGYTF.

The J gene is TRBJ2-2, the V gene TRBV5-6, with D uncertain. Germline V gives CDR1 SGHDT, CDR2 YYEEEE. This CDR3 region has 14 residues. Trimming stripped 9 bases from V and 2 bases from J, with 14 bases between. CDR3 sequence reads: CAMGSGGNTGELFF. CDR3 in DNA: TGTGCCATGGGCTCCGGTGGAAACACCGGGGAGCTGTTTTTT.

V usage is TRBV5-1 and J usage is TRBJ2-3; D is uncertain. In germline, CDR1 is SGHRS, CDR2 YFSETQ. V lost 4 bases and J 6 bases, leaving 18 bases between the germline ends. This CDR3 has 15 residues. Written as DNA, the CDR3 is TGCGCCAGCAGCGGGTCCCCGACCCTCGGTGATACGCAGTATTTT. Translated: CASSGSPTLGDTQYF.